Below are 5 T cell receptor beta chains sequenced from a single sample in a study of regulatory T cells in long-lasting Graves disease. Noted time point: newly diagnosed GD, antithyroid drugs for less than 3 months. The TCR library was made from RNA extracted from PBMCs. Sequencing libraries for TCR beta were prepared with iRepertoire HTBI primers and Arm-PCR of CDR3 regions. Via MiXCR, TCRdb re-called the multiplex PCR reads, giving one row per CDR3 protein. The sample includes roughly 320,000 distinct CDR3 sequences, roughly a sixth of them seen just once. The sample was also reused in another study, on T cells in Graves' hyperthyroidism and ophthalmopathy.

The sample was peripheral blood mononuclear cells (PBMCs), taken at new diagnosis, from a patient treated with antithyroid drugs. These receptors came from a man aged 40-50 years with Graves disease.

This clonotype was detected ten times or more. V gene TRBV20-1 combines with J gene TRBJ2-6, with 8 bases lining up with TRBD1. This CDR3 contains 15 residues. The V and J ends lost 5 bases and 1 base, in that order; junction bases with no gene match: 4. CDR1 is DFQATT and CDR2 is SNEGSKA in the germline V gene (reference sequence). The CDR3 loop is CSAGGQGSGANVLTF. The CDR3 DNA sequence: TGCAGTGCTGGTGGACAGGGTTCTGGGGCCAACGTCCTGACTTTC.

The CDR3 here is CASSRGGVTGELFF. The DNA of the CDR3 is TGTGCCAGCAGCCGGGGGGGAGTTACCGGGGAGCTGTTTTTT. The chain uses TRBV5-6 and TRBJ2-2, with 8 positions matching TRBD2. Germline CDR1 and CDR2: SGHDT and YYEEEE. V lost 4 bases and J lost 5; bases outside the gene matches: 4. The CDR3 consists of 14 residues.

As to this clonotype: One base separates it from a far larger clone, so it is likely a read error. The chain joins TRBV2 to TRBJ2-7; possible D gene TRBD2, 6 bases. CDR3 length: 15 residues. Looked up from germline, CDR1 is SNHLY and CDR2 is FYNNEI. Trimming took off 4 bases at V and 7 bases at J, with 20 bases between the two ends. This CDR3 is CASSAALASYNEQYF. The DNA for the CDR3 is TGTGCCAGCAGTGCGGCACTAGCCTCCTACAATGAGCAGTACTTC. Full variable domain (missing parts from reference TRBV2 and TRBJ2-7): EPEVTQTPSHQVTQMGQEVILRCVPISNHLYFYWYRQILGQKVEFLVSFYNNEISEKSEIFDDQFSVERPDGSNFTLKIRSTKLEDSAMYFCASSAALASYNEQYFGPGTRLTVT.

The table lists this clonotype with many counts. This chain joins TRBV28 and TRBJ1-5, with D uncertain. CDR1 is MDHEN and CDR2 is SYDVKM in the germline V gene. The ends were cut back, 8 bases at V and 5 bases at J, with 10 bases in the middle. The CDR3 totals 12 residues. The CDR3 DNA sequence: TGTGCCAGCTGGGCCACAGATCAGCCCCAGCATTTT. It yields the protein CASWATDQPQHF.

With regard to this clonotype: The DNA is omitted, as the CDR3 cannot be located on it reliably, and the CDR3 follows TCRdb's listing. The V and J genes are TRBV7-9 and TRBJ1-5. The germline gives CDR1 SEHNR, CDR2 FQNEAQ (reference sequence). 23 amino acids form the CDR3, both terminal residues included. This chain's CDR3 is CASSFYICSARDLGGMGNQPQHF.